The TCR beta chain under discussion was sequenced for a study of cytomegalovirus exposure and HLA in healthy donors. In the study overall: Prior work identified 95 million to 120 million unique TCR beta sequences in 150 million to 200 million T cells. HLA-typed donors were the source of around 77 million unique TCRs held in an early data release.

The PCR ran on 60 Vbeta and 13 Jbeta primers. The assay was immunoSEQ multiplex PCR, and TCRdb's table has in-frame clones only and misses some. The sample yields some 160,000 clones, around 88% seen once. Findings of the study overall: Follow-up analysis later connected one missense variant in DCLRE1C with trimming of TCR beta V- and J-genes.

Concerning this clone itself: The target antigen is unknown.

The CDR3 is made up of 15 amino acids. Germline lookup yields CDR1 MNHEY and CDR2 SMNVEV (reference sequence). Trimming stripped 0 bases from V and 0 bases from J, with 7 bases between. This TCR was recovered from a woman under 30 in good health and CMV-seronegative. The chain recombines TRBV27 with TRBJ2-3; D call uncertain. Source material: PBMCs. The CDR3 reads CASSLSELSTDTQYF. The CDR3 DNA reads TGTGCCAGCAGTTTATCCGAGCTGAGCACAGATACGCAGTATTTT.